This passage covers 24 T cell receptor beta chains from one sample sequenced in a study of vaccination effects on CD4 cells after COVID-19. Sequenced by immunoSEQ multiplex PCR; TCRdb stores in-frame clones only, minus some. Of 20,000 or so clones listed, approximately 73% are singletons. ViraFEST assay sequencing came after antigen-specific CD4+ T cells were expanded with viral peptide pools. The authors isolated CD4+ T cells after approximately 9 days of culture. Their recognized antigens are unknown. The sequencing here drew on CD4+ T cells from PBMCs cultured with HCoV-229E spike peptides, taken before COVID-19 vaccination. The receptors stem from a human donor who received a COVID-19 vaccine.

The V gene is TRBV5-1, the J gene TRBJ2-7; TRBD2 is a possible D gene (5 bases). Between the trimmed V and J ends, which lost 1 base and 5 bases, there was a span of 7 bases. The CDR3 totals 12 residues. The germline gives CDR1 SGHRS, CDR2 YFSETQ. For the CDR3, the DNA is TGCGCCAGCAGCTTGTCGACTAACGAGCAGTACTTC. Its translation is CASSLSTNEQYF.

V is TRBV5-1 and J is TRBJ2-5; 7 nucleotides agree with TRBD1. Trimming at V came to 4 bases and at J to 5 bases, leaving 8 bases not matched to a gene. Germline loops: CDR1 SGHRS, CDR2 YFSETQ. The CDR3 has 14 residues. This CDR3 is CASSGTGAGETQYF. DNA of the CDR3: TGCGCCAGCAGCGGTACAGGGGCTGGGGAGACCCAGTACTTC.

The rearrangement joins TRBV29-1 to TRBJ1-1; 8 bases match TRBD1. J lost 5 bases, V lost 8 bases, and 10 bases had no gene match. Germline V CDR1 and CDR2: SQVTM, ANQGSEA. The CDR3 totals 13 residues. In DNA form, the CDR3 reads TGCAGCTCCAACTCTGGACAGGGAACTGAAGCTTTCTTT. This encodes CSSNSGQGTEAFF.

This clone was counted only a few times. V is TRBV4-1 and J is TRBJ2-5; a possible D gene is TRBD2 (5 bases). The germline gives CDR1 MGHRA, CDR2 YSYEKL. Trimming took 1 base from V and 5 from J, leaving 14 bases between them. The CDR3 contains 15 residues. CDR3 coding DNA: TGCGCCAGCAGCCAAGCGCGGACTGACGGGGAGACCCAGTACTTC. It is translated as CASSQARTDGETQYF.

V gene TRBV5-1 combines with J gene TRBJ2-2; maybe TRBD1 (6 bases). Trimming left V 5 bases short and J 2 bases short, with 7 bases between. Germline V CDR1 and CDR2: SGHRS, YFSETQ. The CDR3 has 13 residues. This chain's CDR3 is CASRTGNTGELFF. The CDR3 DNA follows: TGCGCCAGCAGGACAGGCAACACCGGGGAGCTGTTTTTT.

The CDR3 DNA follows: TGTGCCAGCAGCCGACCCCAGGGGACTGGGGCCAACGTCCTGACTTTC. It encodes CASSRPQGTGANVLTF. V usage is TRBV3-1 (or the pseudogene TRBV3-2) and J usage is TRBJ2-6; maybe TRBD1 (6 bases). The germline V and J ends were trimmed by 4 bases and 2 bases, with 12 bases remaining between them. Looked up from germline, CDR1 is LGHDT and CDR2 is YNNKEL (reference sequence). The CDR3 loop spans 16 amino acids.

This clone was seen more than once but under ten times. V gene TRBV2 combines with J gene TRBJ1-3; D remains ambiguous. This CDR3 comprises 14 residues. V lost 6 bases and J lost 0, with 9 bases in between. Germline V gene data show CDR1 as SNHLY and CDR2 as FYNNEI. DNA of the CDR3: TGTGCCAGCAGGACGGCCAGCTCTGGAAACACCATATATTTT. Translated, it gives CASRTASSGNTIYF. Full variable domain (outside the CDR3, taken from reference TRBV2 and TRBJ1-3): EPEVTQTPSHQVTQMGQEVILRCVPISNHLYFYWYRQILGQKVEFLVSFYNNEISEKSEIFDDQFSVERPDGSNFTLKIRSTKLEDSAMYFCASRTASSGNTIYFGEGSWLTVV.

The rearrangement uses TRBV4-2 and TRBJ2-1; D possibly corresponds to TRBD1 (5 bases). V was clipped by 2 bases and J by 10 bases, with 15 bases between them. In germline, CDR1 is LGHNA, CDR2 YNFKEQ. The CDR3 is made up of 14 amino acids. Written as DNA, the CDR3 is TGTGCCAGCAGCCAATTTTCGGGTCGGACAGAGCAGTTCTTC. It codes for CASSQFSGRTEQFF.

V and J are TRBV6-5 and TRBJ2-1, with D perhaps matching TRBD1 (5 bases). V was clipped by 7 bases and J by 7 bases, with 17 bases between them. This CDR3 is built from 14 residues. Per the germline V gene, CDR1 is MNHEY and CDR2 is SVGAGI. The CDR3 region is CASKRVIGDNEQFF. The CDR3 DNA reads TGTGCCAGCAAAAGGGTGATAGGGGATAATGAGCAGTTCTTC.

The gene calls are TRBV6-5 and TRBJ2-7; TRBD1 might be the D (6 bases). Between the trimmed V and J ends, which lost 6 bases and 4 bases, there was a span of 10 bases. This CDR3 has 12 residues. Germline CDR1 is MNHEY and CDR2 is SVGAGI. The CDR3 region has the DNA TGTGCCAGCAGCCCAGGACAGTACGAGCAGTACTTC. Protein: CASSPGQYEQYF.

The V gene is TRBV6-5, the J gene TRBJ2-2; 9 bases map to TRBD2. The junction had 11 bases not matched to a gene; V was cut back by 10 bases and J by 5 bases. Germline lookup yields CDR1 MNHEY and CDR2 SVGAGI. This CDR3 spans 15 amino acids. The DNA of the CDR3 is TGTGCCACCAAACTGGCGGGAGGGCTGACCGGGGAGCTGTTTTTT. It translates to CATKLAGGLTGELFF.

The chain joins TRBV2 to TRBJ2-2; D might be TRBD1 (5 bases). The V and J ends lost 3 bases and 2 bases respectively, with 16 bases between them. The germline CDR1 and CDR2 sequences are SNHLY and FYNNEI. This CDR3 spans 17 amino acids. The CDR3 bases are TGTGCCAGCAGTGATCTGGGGCCAAGCCTCAACACCGGGGAGCTGTTTTTT. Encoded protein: CASSDLGPSLNTGELFF.

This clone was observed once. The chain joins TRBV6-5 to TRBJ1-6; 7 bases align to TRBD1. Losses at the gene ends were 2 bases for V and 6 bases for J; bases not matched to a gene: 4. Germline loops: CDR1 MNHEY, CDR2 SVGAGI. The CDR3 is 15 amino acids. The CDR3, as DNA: TGTGCCAGCAGTTACGAGGGACAGATTAATTCACCCCTCCACTTT. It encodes CASSYEGQINSPLHF.

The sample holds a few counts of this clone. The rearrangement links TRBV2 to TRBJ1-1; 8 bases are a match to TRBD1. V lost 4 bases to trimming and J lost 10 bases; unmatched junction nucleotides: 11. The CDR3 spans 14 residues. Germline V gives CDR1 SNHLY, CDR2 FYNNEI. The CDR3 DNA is TGTGCCAGCAGTGGCGGAAACAACAGGGGGACAGCTTTCTTT. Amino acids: CASSGGNNRGTAFF.

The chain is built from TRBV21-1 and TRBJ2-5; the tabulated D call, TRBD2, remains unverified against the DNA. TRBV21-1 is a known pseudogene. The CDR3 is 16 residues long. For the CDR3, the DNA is TGTGCCAGCAGCAAGTCTAGCGGGACCGATCAAGAGACCCAGTACTTC. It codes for CASSKSSGTDQETQYF.

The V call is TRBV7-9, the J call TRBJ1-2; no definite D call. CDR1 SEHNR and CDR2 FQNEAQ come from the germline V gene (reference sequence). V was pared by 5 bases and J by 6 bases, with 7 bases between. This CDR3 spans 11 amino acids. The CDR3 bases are TGTGCCAGCAGCAACCGAGATGGCTACACCTTC. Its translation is CASSNRDGYTF.

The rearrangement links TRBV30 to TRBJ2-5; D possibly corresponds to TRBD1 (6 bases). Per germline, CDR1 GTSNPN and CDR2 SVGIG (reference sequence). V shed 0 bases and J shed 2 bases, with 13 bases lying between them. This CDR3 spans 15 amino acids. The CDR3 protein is CAWSVRGQGQETQYF. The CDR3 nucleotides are TGTGCCTGGAGTGTACGAGGGCAGGGGCAAGAGACCCAGTACTTC.

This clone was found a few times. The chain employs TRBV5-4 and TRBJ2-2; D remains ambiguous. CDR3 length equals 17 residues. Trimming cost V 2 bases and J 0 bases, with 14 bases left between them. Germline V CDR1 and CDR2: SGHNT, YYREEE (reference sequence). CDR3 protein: CASSLLTSSSNTGELFF. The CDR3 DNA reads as TGTGCCAGCAGCTTACTTACGAGCTCCTCGAACACCGGGGAGCTGTTTTTT.

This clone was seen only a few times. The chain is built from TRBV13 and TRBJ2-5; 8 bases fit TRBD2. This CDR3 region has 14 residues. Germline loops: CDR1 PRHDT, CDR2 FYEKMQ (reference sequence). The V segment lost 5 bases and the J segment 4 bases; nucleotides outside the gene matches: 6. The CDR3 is CASSPNGLAETQYF. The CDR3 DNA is TGTGCCAGCAGCCCTAACGGACTAGCAGAGACCCAGTACTTC. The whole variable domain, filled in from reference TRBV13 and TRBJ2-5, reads AAGVIQSPRHLIKEKRETATLKCYPIPRHDTVYWYQQGPGQDPQFLISFYEKMQSDKGSIPDRFSAQQFSDYHSELNMSSLELGDSALYFCASSPNGLAETQYFGPGTRLLVL.

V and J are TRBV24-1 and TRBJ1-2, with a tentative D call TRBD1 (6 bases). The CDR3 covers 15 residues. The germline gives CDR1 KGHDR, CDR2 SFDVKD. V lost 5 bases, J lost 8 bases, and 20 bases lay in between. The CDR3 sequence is CATSVVQGGVRGYTF. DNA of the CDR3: TGTGCCACCAGTGTCGTACAGGGTGGAGTGAGAGGCTACACCTTC.

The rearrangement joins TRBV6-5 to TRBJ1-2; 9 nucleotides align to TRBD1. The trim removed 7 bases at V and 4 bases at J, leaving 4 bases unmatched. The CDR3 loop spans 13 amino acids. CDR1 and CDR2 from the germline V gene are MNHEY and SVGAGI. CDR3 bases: TGTGCCAGCACGACAGGGGGAGGCTATGGCTACACCTTC. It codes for CASTTGGGYGYTF.

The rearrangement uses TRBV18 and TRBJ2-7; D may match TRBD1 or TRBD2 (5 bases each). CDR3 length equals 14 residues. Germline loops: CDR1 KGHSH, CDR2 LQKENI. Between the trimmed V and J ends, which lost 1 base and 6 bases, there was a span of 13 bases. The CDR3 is CASSPRGTVLEQYF. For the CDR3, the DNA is TGTGCCAGCTCACCACGAGGGACCGTCCTCGAGCAGTACTTC.

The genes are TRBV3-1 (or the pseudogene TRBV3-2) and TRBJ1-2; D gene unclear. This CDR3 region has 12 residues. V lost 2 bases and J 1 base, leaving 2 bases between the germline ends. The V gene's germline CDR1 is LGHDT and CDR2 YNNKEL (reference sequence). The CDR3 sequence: CASSQNNYGYTF. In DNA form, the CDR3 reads TGTGCCAGCAGCCAAAATAACTATGGCTACACCTTC.

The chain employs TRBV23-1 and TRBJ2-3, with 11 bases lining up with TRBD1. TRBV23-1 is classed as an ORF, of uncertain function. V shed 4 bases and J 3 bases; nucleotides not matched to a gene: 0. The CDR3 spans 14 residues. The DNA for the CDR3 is TGCGCCAGCAGTCGGGACAGGGGGACAGATACGCAGTATTTT. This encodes CASSRDRGTDTQYF.